These T cell receptor beta chains were read from a single sample in a study of T cell changes during pregnancy in multiple sclerosis. Sequenced by immunoSEQ multiplex PCR; TCRdb stores in-frame clones only, minus some. The repertoire includes around 130,000 clones, approximately 96% of them detected once, and over 0.35% sits in the top ten. Specimen: peripheral blood, collected after pregnancy. The origin of the receptors is a female donor with multiple sclerosis, enrolled in a pregnancy study. CDR3s include the opening cysteine and the closing phenylalanine or tryptophan. Each record gives: clone size, V gene, J gene, D gene, CDR3 protein, CDR3 DNA. A D gene is named only where the DNA matches it firmly. Expanded clones are given a class, and other clones once, few, many or no size at all.

>once|TRBV9|TRBJ2-7|TRBD1
CASSVGSDRGRSEQYF
TGTGCCAGCAGCGTAGGATCGGACAGGGGTCGATCCGAGCAGTACTTC
>NA|TRBV19|TRBJ1-1|NA
CASKNLRRQLTEAFF
TGTGCCAGTAAGAACCTGAGGAGGCAGCTCACTGAAGCTTTCTTT
>NA|TRBV7-2|TRBJ1-2|TRBD1
CASSSGQFYGYTF
TGTGCCAGCAGCTCGGGACAGTTCTATGGCTACACCTTC
>NA|TRBV15|TRBJ2-3|TRBD1
CATSRTGMEDTQYF
TGTGCCACCAGCAGGACAGGGATGGAGGATACGCAGTATTTT
>NA|TRBV19|TRBJ2-5|TRBD1
CASSPQGETQYF
TGTGCCAGTAGTCCACAGGGGGAGACCCAGTACTTC
>NA|TRBV7-9|TRBJ1-4|NA
CASSLVDEKLFF
TGTGCCAGCAGCTTAGTCGATGAAAAACTGTTTTTT
>NA|TRBV19|TRBJ2-1|TRBD2
CASSIWTSGPDPDEQFF
TGTGCCAGTAGTATCTGGACTAGCGGGCCTGACCCCGATGAGCAGTTCTTC
>NA|TRBV27|TRBJ1-3|NA
CASSSGLGNTIYF
TGTGCCAGCAGTTCAGGTCTTGGAAACACCATATATTTT
>NA|TRBV28|TRBJ2-5|NA
CASSPPGETQYF
TGTGCCAGCAGCCCCCCCGGAGAGACCCAGTACTTC
>NA|TRBV25-1|TRBJ2-5|NA
CASSASTETQYF
TGTGCCAGCAGTGCGAGCACGGAGACCCAGTACTTC
>NA|TRBV9|TRBJ2-1|NA
CASSVATASNEQFF
TGTGCCAGCAGCGTAGCTACGGCTAGCAACGAGCAGTTCTTC